The TCR beta chain described here comes from a study of identical twins. TCRdb re-derived calls from the 5' RACE reads in MiXCR, one entry per CDR3 protein. The sample includes about 210,000 distinct CDR3 sequences, around 9.6% seen only once; the top ten take around 5%. CDR3 length: 11 residues. Germline V gene sequence: CDR1 MGHDK, CDR2 SYGVNS. V was clipped by 4 bases and J by 10 bases, with 8 bases between them. The clonotype originates from a woman aged 18 to 35 in good health. The V and J genes are TRBV25-1 and TRBJ2-1; perhaps TRBD1 as D (6 bases). Input material: memory (CD45RO+) T cells sorted from blood. This CDR3 is CASSGGQEQFF. The CDR3 bases are TGTGCCAGCAGTGGGGGACAAGAGCAGTTCTTC.